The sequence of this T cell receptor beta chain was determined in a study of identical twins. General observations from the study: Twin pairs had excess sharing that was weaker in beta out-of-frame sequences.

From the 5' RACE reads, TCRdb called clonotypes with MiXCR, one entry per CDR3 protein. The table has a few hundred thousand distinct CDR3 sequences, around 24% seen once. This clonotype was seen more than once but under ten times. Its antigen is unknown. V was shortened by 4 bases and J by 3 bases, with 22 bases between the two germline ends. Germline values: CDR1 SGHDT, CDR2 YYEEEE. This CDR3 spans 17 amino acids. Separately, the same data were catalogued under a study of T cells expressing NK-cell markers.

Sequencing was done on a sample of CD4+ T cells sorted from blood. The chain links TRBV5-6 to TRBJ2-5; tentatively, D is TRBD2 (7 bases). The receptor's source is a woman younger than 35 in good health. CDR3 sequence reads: CASSRVRSGTIEETQYF. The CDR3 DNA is TGTGCCAGCAGCCGGGTACGAAGCGGGACAATAGAAGAGACCCAGTACTTC.